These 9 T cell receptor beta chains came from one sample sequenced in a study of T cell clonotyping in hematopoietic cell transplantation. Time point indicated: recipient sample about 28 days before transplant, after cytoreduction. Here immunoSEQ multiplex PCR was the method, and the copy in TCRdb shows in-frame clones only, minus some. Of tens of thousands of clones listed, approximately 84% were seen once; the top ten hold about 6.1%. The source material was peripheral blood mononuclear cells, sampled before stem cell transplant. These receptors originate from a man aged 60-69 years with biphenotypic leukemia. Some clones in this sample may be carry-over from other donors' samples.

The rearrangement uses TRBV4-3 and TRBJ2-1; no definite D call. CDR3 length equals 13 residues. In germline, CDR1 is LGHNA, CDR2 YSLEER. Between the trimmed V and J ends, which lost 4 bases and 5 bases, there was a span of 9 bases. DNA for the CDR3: TGCGCCAGCAGCCTCCTGGTCGACAATGAGCAGTTCTTC. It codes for CASSLLVDNEQFF.

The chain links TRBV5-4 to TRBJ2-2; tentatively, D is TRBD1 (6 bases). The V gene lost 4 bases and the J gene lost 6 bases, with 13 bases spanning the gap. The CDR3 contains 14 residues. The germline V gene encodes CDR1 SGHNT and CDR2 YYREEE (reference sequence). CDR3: CASSRDTESGELFF. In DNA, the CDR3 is TGTGCCAGCAGCCGGGACACTGAATCCGGGGAGCTGTTTTTT.

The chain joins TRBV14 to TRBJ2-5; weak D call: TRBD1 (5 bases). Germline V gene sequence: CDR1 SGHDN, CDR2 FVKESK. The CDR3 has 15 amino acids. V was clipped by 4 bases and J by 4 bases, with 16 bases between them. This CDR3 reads CASSRLIGDRETQYF. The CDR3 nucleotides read TGTGCCAGCAGCCGCCTAATTGGAGACAGAGAGACCCAGTACTTC.

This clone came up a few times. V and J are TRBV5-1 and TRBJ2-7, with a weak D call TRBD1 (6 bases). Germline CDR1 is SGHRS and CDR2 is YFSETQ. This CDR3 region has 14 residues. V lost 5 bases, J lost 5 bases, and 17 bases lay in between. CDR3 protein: CASSLQGSGDEQYF. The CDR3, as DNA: TGCGCCAGCAGTCTCCAGGGATCAGGGGACGAGCAGTACTTC.

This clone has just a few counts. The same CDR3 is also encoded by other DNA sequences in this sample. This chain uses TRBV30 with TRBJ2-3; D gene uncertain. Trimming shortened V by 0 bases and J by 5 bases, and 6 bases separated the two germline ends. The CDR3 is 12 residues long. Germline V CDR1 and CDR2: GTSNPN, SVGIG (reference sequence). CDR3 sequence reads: CAWSVQRDTQYF. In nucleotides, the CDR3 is TGTGCCTGGAGTGTACAGCGAGATACGCAGTATTTT.

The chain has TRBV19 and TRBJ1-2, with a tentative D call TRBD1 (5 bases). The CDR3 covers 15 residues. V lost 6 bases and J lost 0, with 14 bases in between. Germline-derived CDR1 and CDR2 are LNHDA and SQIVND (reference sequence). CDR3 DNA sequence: TGTGCCAGTAGCCTGGTGACAGAAGCTAACTATGGCTACACCTTC. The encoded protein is CASSLVTEANYGYTF.

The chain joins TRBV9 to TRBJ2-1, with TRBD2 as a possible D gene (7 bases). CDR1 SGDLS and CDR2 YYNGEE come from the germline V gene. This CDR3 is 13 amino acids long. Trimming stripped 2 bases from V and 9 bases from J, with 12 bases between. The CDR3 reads CASSVWGGGEQFF. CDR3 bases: TGTGCCAGCAGCGTGTGGGGGGGCGGTGAGCAGTTCTTC.

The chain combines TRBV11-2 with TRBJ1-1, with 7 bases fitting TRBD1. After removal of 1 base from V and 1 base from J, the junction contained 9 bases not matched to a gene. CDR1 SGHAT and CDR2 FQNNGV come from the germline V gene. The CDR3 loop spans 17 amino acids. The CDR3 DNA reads TGTGCCAGCAGCTTAGTTATACAGGGGCTCCCGAACACTGAAGCTTTCTTT. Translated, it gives CASSLVIQGLPNTEAFF.

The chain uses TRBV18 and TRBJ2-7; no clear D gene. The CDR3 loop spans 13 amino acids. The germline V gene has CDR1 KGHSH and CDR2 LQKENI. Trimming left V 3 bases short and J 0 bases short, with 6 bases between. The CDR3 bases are TGTGCCAGCTCACCCCTGAGCTCCTACGAGCAGTACTTC. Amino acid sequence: CASSPLSSYEQYF.